This TCR beta chain was sequenced in a study of T-cell reconstitution after alpha-beta-depleted transplantation in children. Using unique molecular identifiers, the investigators prepared the TCRbeta library. MiXCR, run by TCRdb on the PCR reads, gives a single entry per CDR3 protein. The sample contains about a million distinct CDR3 sequences, about 30% of which appear only once. The germline V gene has CDR1 SGHKS and CDR2 YYEKEE (reference sequence). The germline V and J ends were trimmed by 0 bases and 8 bases, with 11 bases remaining between them. This CDR3 contains 14 residues. Study conclusions and caveats: The main origin of T-cell counts and diversity one year after transplant was newly produced T cells. Surviving recipient T cells and thymic progenitors accounted for the high day-60 TCRbeta diversity observed in some patients. About two months after transplant, alpha-beta T cells reportedly came from several hundred expanded graft clones.

Points on this clonotype: Its antigen is currently unknown.

Specimen: PBMCs, mostly from graft donor cells, collected 360 days after TCRalphabeta/CD19-depleted stem cell transplant. The rearrangement links TRBV5-5 to TRBJ1-4; D gene ambiguous. The clonotype was recovered from a boy younger than two who had a stem cell transplant for SCID, so the T cells may come from the graft donor. CDR3 bases: TGTGCCAGCAGCTTGGGAGGTGCCGCGGAAAAACTGTTTTTT. Residues: CASSLGGAAEKLFF. The variable domain in full, with the rest retrieved from reference TRBV5-5 and TRBJ1-4, is DAGVTQSPTHLIKTRGQQVTLRCSPISGHKSVSWYQQVLGQGPQFIFQYYEKEERGRGNFPDRFSARQFPNYSSELNVNALLLGDSALYLCASSLGGAAEKLFFGSGTQLSVL.